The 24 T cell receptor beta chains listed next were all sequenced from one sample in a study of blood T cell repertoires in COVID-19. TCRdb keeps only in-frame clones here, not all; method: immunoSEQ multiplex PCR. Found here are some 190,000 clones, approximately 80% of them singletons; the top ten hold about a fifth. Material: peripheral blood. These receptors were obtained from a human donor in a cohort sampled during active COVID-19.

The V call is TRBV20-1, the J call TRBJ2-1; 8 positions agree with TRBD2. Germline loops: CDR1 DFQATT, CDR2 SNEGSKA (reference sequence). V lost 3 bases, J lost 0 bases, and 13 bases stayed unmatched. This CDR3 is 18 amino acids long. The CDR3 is CSASPGGRFGGSYNEQFF. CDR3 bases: TGCAGTGCTAGTCCGGGAGGGAGGTTTGGCGGCTCCTACAATGAGCAGTTCTTC.

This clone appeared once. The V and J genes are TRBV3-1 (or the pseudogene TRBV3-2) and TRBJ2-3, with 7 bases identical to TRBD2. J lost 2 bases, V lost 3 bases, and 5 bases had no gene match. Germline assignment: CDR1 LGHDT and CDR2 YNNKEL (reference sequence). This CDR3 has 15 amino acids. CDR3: CASSQLSGTTDTQYF. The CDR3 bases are TGTGCCAGCAGCCAGTTGAGCGGGACCACAGATACGCAGTATTTT.

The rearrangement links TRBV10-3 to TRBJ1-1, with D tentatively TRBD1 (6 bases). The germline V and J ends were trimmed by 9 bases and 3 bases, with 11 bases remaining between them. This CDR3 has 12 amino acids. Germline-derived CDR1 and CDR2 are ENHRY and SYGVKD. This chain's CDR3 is CAIRQVDTEAFF. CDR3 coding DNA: TGTGCCATACGACAGGTCGACACTGAAGCTTTCTTT.

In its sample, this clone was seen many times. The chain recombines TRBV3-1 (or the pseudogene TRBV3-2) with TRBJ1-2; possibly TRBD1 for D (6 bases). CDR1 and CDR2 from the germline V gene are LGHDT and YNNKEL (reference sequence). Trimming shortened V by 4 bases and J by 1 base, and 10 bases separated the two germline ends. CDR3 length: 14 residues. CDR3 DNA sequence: TGTGCCAGCAGCCGGGACACCGATAACTATGGCTACACCTTC. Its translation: CASSRDTDNYGYTF.

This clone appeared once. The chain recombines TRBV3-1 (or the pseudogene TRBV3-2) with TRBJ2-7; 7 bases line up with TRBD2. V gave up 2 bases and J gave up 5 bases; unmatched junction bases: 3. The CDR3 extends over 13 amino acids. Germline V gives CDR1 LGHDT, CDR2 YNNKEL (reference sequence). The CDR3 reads CASSQLAGDEQYF. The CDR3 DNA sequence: TGTGCCAGCAGCCAATTGGCGGGGGACGAGCAGTACTTC.

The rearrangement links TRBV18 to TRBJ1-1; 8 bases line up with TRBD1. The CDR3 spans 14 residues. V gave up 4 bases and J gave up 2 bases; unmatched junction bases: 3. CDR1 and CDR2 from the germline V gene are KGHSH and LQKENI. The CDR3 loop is CASSQQGENTEAFF. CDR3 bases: TGTGCCAGCTCACAACAGGGGGAAAACACTGAAGCTTTCTTT.

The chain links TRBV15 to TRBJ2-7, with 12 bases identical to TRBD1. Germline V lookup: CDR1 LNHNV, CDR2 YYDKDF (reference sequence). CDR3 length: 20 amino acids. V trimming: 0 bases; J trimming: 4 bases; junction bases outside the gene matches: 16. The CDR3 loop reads CATSRDLGTGGSSRMYEQYV. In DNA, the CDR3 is TGTGCCACCAGCAGAGATCTCGGGACAGGGGGCTCCTCTCGAATGTACGAGCAGTACGTC.

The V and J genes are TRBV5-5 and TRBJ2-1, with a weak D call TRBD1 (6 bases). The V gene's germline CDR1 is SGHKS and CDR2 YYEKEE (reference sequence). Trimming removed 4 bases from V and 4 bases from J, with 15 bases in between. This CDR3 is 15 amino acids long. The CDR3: CASSLSGDMYNEQFF. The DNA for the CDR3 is TGTGCCAGCAGCCTGTCCGGGGACATGTACAATGAGCAGTTCTTC. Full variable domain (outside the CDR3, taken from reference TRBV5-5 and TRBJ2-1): DAGVTQSPTHLIKTRGQQVTLRCSPISGHKSVSWYQQVLGQGPQFIFQYYEKEERGRGNFPDRFSARQFPNYSSELNVNALLLGDSALYLCASSLSGDMYNEQFFGPGTRLTVL.

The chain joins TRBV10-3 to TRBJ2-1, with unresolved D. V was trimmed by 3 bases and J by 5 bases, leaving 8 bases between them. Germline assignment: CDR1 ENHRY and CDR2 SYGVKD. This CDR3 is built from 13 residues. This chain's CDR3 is CAISEWANNEQFF. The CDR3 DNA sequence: TGTGCCATCAGTGAATGGGCCAACAATGAGCAGTTCTTC.

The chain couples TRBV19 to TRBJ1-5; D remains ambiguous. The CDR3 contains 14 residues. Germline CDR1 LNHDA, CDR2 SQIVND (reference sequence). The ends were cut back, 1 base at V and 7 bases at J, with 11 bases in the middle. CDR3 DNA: TGTGCCAGTAGTATAGGGAGGGCAACCCAGCCCCAGCATTTT. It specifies CASSIGRATQPQHF.

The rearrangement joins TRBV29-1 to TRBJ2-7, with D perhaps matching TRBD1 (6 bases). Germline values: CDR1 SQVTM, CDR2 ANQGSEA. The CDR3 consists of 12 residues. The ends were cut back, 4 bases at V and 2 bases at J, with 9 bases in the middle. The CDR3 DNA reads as TGCAGCGTTGCCCAGGGGACCTACGAGCAGTACTTC. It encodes CSVAQGTYEQYF.

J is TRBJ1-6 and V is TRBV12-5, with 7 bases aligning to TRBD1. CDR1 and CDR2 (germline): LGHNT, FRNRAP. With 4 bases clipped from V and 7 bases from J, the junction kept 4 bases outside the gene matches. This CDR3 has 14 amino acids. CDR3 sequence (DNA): TGTGCTAGTGGTTCCGGACAGGACAATTCACCCCTCCACTTT. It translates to CASGSGQDNSPLHF.

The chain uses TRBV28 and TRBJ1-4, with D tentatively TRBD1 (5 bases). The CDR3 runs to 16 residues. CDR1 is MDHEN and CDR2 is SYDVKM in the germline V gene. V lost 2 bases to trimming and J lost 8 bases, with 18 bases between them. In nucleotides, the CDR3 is TGTGCCAGCAGTTTAGTGGACAAGGGATTTGGGGAAAAACTGTTTTTT. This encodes CASSLVDKGFGEKLFF.

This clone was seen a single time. CDR3 residues: CASSLGREVPTQYF. The DNA of the CDR3 is TGCGCCAGCAGCTTAGGGCGGGAGGTCCCGACGCAGTATTTT. This rearrangement joins TRBV5-1 to TRBJ2-3; 8 bases align to TRBD2. The CDR3 runs to 14 residues. Trimming cost V 2 bases and J 9 bases; bases outside gene matches: 8. In germline, CDR1 is SGHRS, CDR2 YFSETQ.

CDR3 protein: CASSLNEGYEQFF. The CDR3 region has the DNA TGTGCCAGCAGTTTAAATGAGGGTTATGAGCAGTTCTTC. This chain links TRBV12-3 or TRBV12-4 with TRBJ2-1; tentatively, D is TRBD2 (5 bases). CDR3 length: 13 amino acids. Deletions cut 2 bases from V and 8 bases from J, with 10 bases between.

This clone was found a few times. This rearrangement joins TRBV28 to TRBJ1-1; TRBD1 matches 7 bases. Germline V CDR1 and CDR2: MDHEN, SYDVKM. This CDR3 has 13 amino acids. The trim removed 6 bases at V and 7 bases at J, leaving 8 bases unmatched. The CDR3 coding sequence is TGTGCCAGCAGGAGGGACAGCCCGATTGAAGCTTTCTTT. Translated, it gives CASRRDSPIEAFF.

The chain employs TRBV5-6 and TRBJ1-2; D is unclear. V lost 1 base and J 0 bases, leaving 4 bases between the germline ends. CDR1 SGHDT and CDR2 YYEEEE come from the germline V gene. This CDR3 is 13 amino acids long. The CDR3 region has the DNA TGTGCCAGCAGCTTGTCAGCTAACTATGGCTACACCTTC. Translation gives CASSLSANYGYTF.

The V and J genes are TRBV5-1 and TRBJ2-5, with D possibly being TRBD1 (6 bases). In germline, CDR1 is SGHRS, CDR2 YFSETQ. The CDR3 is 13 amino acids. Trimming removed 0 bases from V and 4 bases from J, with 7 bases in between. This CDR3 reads CASSLGGGETQYF. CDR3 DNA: TGCGCCAGCAGCTTGGGAGGGGGAGAGACCCAGTACTTC.

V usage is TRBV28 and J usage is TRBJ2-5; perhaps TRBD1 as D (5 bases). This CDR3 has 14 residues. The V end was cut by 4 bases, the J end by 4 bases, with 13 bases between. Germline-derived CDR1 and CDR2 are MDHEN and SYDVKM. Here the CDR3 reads CASSSGSGGETQYF. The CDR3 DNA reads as TGTGCCAGCAGTTCAGGGTCCGGCGGAGAGACCCAGTACTTC.

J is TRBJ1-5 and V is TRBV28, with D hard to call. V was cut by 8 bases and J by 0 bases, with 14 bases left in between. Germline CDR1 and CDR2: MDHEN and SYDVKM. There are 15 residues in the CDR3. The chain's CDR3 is CASAAQDFSNQPQHF. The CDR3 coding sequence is TGTGCCAGCGCCGCCCAGGACTTTAGCAATCAGCCCCAGCATTTT.

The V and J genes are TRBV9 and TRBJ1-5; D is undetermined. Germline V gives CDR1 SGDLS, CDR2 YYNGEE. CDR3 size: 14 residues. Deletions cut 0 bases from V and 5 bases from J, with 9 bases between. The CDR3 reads CASSVGESYQPQHF. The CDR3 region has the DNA TGTGCCAGCAGCGTAGGGGAGTCCTATCAGCCCCAGCATTTT.

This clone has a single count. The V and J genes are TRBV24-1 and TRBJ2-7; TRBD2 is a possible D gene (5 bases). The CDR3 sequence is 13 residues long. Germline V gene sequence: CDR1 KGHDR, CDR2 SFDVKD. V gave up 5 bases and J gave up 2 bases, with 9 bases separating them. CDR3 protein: CATSVSGTYEQYF. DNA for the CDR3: TGTGCCACCAGTGTAAGCGGTACCTACGAGCAGTACTTC.

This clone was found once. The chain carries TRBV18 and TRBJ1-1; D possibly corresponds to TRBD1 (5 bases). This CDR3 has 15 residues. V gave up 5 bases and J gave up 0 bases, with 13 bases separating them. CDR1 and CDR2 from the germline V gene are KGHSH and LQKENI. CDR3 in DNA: TGTGCCAGCTCATTAAGACAGCCGATGAACACTGAAGCTTTCTTT. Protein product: CASSLRQPMNTEAFF.

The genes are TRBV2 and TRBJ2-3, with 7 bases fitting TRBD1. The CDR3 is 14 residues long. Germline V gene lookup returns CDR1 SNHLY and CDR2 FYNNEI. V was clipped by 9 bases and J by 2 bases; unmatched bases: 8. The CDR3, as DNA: TGTGCCAGGGGGGCCGGGACAGTCACAGATACGCAGTATTTT. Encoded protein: CARGAGTVTDTQYF. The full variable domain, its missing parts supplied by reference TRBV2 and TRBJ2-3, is EPEVTQTPSHQVTQMGQEVILRCVPISNHLYFYWYRQILGQKVEFLVSFYNNEISEKSEIFDDQFSVERPDGSNFTLKIRSTKLEDSAMYFCARGAGTVTDTQYFGPGTRLTVL.